The clone carrying this TCR beta chain has a handful of counts. The record originates from a study of blood T cell repertoires in COVID-19. Study summary: T cells, B-cell-depleted T cells, or PBMCs provided the cDNA or gDNA that served as material.

The authors' processing: Amplification with reference gene primers provided the estimates of nucleated cell counts. Profiling relied on immunoSEQ multiplex PCR, and the TCRdb table lists in-frame clones only, not all of them. V, J and clone size reflect that table, while D and trimming were determined from the DNA. This table holds around 260,000 clones, about 89% found once. The germline V gene has CDR1 SGHVS and CDR2 FQNEAQ. This CDR3 comprises 15 residues. V lost 1 base to trimming and J lost 8 bases; unmatched junction nucleotides: 6. Specimen: peripheral blood. The chain carries TRBV7-8 and TRBJ2-1, with 9 bases identical to TRBD1. This receptor was identified in a woman in her forties or fifties with acute or convalescent COVID-19. The CDR3 coding sequence is TGTGCCAGCAGCTTAGAAGGGACAGGGATAGATGAGCAGTTCTTC. Amino acid sequence: CASSLEGTGIDEQFF. The complete variable domain, with remaining parts taken from reference TRBV7-8 and TRBJ2-1, reads GAGVSQSPRYKVAKRGQDVALRCDPISGHVSLFWYQQALGQGPEFLTYFQNEAQLDKSGLPSDRFFAERPEGSVSTLKIQRTQQEDSAVYLCASSLEGTGIDEQFFGPGTRLTVL.